One TCR beta chain is described in this entry. Its antigen is not known. The data were obtained in a study of T-cell memory formation after mild COVID-19. About the study: TCR clusters largely stayed donor specific. Study findings and constraints: Day 15 to 85 contracting clones showed balanced CD4/CD8; later expanders leaned CD4+. Clones from the second wave (peaking day 37) had unconfirmed SARS-CoV-2 specificity.

From 5'RACE with constant-segment primers came TCR alpha and TCR beta cDNA libraries that carried sample barcodes and UMIs. TCRdb analysed the 5' RACE reads with MiXCR anew, one entry per CDR3 protein. The sample lists over 350,000 distinct CDR3 sequences, about a sixth occurring once. The CDR3 sequence is 15 residues long. Germline V lookup: CDR1 MNHEY, CDR2 SVGAGI. V dropped 8 bases and J dropped 0; count of bases not matched to a gene: 4. This TCR was sampled from a man younger than 30 who had mild COVID-19 (a few samples of this study predate the infection). Cell type and time point are not known. Source material: PBMCs or a T cell subset sorted from them (not recorded which). The rearrangement joins TRBV6-5 to TRBJ2-7, with 13 bases matching TRBD2. The CDR3 region has the DNA TGTGCCAGCCGGACTAGCGGGGGAAGCTCCTACGAGCAGTACTTC. Translating gives CASRTSGGSSYEQYF.